This T cell receptor (beta chain) stems from a study of CD8 T cells in Susac syndrome. V lost 12 bases, J lost 2 bases, and 11 bases stayed unmatched. Germline values: CDR1 KGHDR, CDR2 SFDVKD. The CDR3 is 14 amino acids. The RNA input was roughly 0.45 to 1 ug, and it was reverse transcribed with random hexamers. A single record per CDR3 protein comes from TCRdb applying MiXCR to the immunoSEQ multiplex PCR reads. Here the sample spans under 200,000 distinct CDR3 sequences, roughly 94% being singletons. Input material: CD4+ T cells from PBMCs. The clonotype was recovered from a human donor with Susac syndrome. The chain recombines TRBV24-1 with TRBJ2-5; 7 bases line up with TRBD2. The CDR3 reads CAPPGPSGQETQYF. In DNA form, the CDR3 reads TGTGCCCCACCCGGGCCTAGCGGACAAGAGACCCAGTACTTC.